Given below is one T cell receptor (beta chain) in context. What it recognizes is unknown. This CDR3 region has 14 residues. CDR1 and CDR2 (germline): MDHEN, SYDVKM. Germline trimming cut 5 bases from V and 2 bases from J; bases unmatched to any gene: 4. TCRdb's copy holds only in-frame clones and misses some; the assay was immunoSEQ multiplex PCR. The sample shows around 6,000 clones, 98% of them seen only once. The sample comes from a study of T cells after posttransplantation cyclophosphamide. Overall study findings and caveats: Tissue-infiltrating T cells from skin or gut overlapped little with blood T cells. Later post-transplant blood repertoires were often dominated by donor CD8+ memory clones. TRB clonality was highly associated with recipient CMV seropositivity and reactivation.

This related bone marrow graft donor gave peripheral blood on the day of marrow donation. The sample consisted of memory CD4+ T cells sorted from PBMCs. This clonotype originated in a man aged 35-49 years in good health, CMV-negative, and a related stem cell transplant donor. The V and J genes are TRBV28 and TRBJ1-2; 8 bases fit TRBD1. The CDR3 spells CASSGRDRNYGYTF. As DNA, the CDR3 is TGTGCCAGCAGTGGAAGGGACAGGAACTATGGCTACACCTTC.